The 11 T cell receptor beta chains below were found in one sample sequenced in a study of T cells in Graves' hyperthyroidism and ophthalmopathy. Researchers took RNA transcripts and amplified the TCR beta CDR3 regions from them. Researchers ran a first-round RT-PCR on the TCR CDR3 using the HTBI primer set. MiXCR, run by TCRdb on the multiplex PCR reads, gives a single entry per CDR3 protein. The sample holds roughly 800,000 distinct CDR3 sequences, 35% to 40% seen once. Material: blood. These receptors originate from a man aged 18 to 30 with Graves' hyperthyroidism.

This clonotype was counted ten times or more. The CDR3 is CSAEGGTVQETQYF. DNA of the CDR3: TGCAGCGCTGAGGGCGGGACAGTGCAAGAGACCCAGTACTTC. This rearrangement joins TRBV29-1 to TRBJ2-5; possible D gene TRBD1, 7 bases. Trimming removed 7 bases from V and 2 bases from J, with 17 bases in between. CDR3 length: 14 amino acids. Germline V gives CDR1 SQVTM, CDR2 ANQGSEA.

This clonotype was seen a few times. The chain recombines TRBV7-9 with TRBJ1-6, with D unresolved. Germline-derived CDR1 and CDR2 are SEHNR and FQNEAQ (reference sequence). Between the trimmed V and J ends, which lost 5 bases and 0 bases, there was a span of 14 bases. The CDR3 spans 17 residues. The CDR3 nucleotides are TGTGCCAGCAGCCCGAGGATGGAGAGCTCCTATAATTCACCCCTCCACTTT. Protein product: CASSPRMESSYNSPLHF.

The table lists this clonotype with many counts. This sequence joins TRBV12-3 or TRBV12-4 and TRBJ1-2, with a possible D match to TRBD1 (6 bases). The CDR3 runs 13 residues. The V gene lost 10 bases and the J gene lost 7 bases, with 19 bases spanning the gap. The CDR3, as DNA: TGTGCCACCCTCGGAGGGGGGAAGGGTGGCTACACCTTC. It translates to CATLGGGKGGYTF.

V usage is TRBV29-1 and J usage is TRBJ1-2, with D possibly TRBD1 on 5 matching bases. CDR1 SQVTM and CDR2 ANQGSEA come from the germline V gene. The V end lost 4 bases, the J end lost 4 bases, and 13 bases lay between the germline ends. The CDR3 is 13 amino acids. CDR3 DNA sequence: TGCAGCGTTGGCCCCGGGACGGCCTATGGCTACACCTTC. Translating gives CSVGPGTAYGYTF.

V and J are TRBV6-1 and TRBJ1-1; D perhaps matches TRBD1 (6 bases). The germline gives CDR1 MNHNS, CDR2 SASEGT. The CDR3 sequence is 14 residues long. The V end lost 5 bases, the J end lost 4 bases, and 14 bases lay between the germline ends. DNA of the CDR3: TGTGCCAGCAGTACCGGGACACCGAGCACTGAAGCTTTCTTT. As protein: CASSTGTPSTEAFF.

This clonotype was seen many times. The chain joins TRBV5-1 to TRBJ2-6; D is unclear. There are 15 residues in the CDR3. The germline CDR1 and CDR2 sequences are SGHRS and YFSETQ. The V end lost 4 bases, the J end lost 3 bases, and 11 bases lay between the germline ends. CDR3 DNA: TGCGCCAGCAGCGATGGAATGGGTGGGGCCAACGTCCTGACTTTC. Encoded protein: CASSDGMGGANVLTF. The full variable domain, completed using reference TRBV5-1 and TRBJ2-6, is KAGVTQTPRYLIKTRGQQVTLSCSPISGHRSVSWYQQTPGQGLQFLFEYFSETQRNKGNFPGRFSGRQFSNSRSEMNVSTLELGDSALYLCASSDGMGGANVLTFGAGSRLTVL.

The rearrangement uses TRBV11-2 and TRBJ2-5; 10 nucleotides line up with TRBD1. CDR1 and CDR2 (germline): SGHAT, FQNNGV. Trimming at V came to 5 bases and at J to 2 bases, leaving 5 bases not matched to a gene. The CDR3 contains 15 residues. CDR3 loop: CASSGGTGEQETQYF. CDR3 coding DNA: TGTGCCAGCAGCGGGGGGACAGGGGAGCAAGAGACCCAGTACTTC.

The V call is TRBV19, the J call TRBJ1-2; D not certain. CDR1 LNHDA and CDR2 SQIVND come from the germline V gene (reference sequence). V lost 0 bases, J lost 4 bases, and 9 bases lay in between. The CDR3 length is 14 residues. CDR3 region: CASSIEEFPYGYTF. The CDR3, as DNA: TGTGCCAGTAGTATAGAAGAGTTCCCCTATGGCTACACCTTC.

This chain uses TRBV20-1 with TRBJ2-7; a weak D match, TRBD2 (6 bases). Germline values: CDR1 DFQATT, CDR2 SNEGSKA (reference sequence). CDR3 size: 14 residues. V shed 6 bases and J shed 0 bases, with 15 bases lying between them. The CDR3 sequence is CSAVAGHHSYEQYF. In DNA, the CDR3 is TGCAGTGCCGTTGCGGGGCATCACTCCTACGAGCAGTACTTC.

This clonotype was observed a handful of times. The chain has TRBV4-1 and TRBJ1-2; 9 bases align to TRBD1. V was clipped by 2 bases and J by 8 bases; unmatched bases: 9. The CDR3 length is 15 residues. Germline assignment: CDR1 MGHRA and CDR2 YSYEKL. CDR3 sequence: CASSQPAQGAGGYTF. CDR3 coding DNA: TGCGCCAGCAGCCAACCTGCACAGGGGGCAGGGGGCTACACCTTC.

There are a few counts of this clonotype. The chain combines TRBV29-1 with TRBJ2-7; D not resolved. The CDR3 length is 12 residues. From germline, CDR1 is SQVTM and CDR2 ANQGSEA. The CDR3 here is CSGIGNSYEQYF. CDR3 sequence (DNA): TGCAGTGGGATTGGGAATTCCTACGAGCAGTACTTC.